This record covers a single TCR beta chain. As yet, its antigen is unknown. The read stops 3 residues short of the end of the CDR3; the missing end is completed from the germline J gene. Method: immunoSEQ multiplex PCR; TCRdb's copy keeps in-frame clones and lacks some. The table for this sample gives around 40,000 clones. Deletions cut 8 bases from V and 0 bases from J, with 14 bases between. Per germline, CDR1 SGHVS and CDR2 FQNEAQ. This CDR3 has 14 residues. This entry is derived from a study of T cells in women clearing cervical HPV infection. Looking at the study overall: Case blood was drawn a median approximately 150 days after lesion detection.

Study findings and constraints: CIN3+ cases had significantly higher TCR richness than controls; evenness did not differ.

The rearrangement uses TRBV7-8 and TRBJ2-7; D ambiguous. The material sequenced was blood buffy coat. This TCR was recovered from a woman aged 18-70 years with a cervical HPV16 infection that either progressed to CIN3+ or cleared (not recorded which). CDR3: CASGSLTSSYEQYF. The part of the CDR3 DNA that was read is TGTGCCAGCGGATCCTTGACAAGCTCCTACGAG.